What follows are 8 T cell receptor beta chains derived from one specimen sequenced in a study of T cells in tumors after PD-1 blockade. This table comes from immunoSEQ multiplex PCR, and its TCRdb copy is limited to in-frame clones, with some not included. The repertoire consists of around 21,000 clones, with over 70% occurring once and the leading ten covering around 25%. Sequences were derived from PBMCs, sampled after anti-PD-1 therapy. Every receptor here comes from a human donor with advanced basal cell or squamous cell carcinoma (not recorded which).

The gene calls are TRBV11-3 and TRBJ2-7; the D is unclear. Germline V CDR1 and CDR2: SGHNT, YENEEA. The CDR3 length is 12 residues. Deletions cut 4 bases from V and 0 bases from J, with 4 bases between. Here the CDR3 reads CASSSSSYEQYF. The CDR3 bases are TGTGCCAGCAGCTCAAGCTCCTACGAGCAGTACTTC.

The V gene is TRBV9, the J gene TRBJ2-1, with TRBD1 matching over 7 bases. The junction had 6 bases not matched to a gene; V was cut back by 1 base and J by 8 bases. The CDR3 extends over 14 amino acids. CDR1 and CDR2 from the germline V gene are SGDLS and YYNGEE. The CDR3 DNA sequence: TGTGCCAGCAGCGTACAGGGGGAGAGTCATGAGCAGTTCTTC. Amino acids: CASSVQGESHEQFF.

The rearrangement uses TRBV19 and TRBJ1-3; 7 bases map to TRBD1. The CDR3 has 15 amino acids. The germline CDR1 and CDR2 sequences are LNHDA and SQIVND (reference sequence). J gave up 4 bases and V 1 base, and 4 bases lay outside the gene matches. CDR3 nucleotides: TGTGCCAGTAGTATAGGACAGGGAAGAGGAAACACCATATATTTT. Amino acids: CASSIGQGRGNTIYF.

This chain joins TRBV5-5 and TRBJ2-5; D is perhaps TRBD1 or TRBD2 (5 bases each). This CDR3 comprises 15 residues. The germline V gene encodes CDR1 SGHKS and CDR2 YYEKEE (reference sequence). V was shortened by 3 bases and J by 4 bases, with 16 bases between the two germline ends. CDR3 sequence: CASSWGSPGGETQYF. The CDR3 DNA follows: TGTGCCAGCAGCTGGGGGTCTCCCGGTGGAGAGACCCAGTACTTC.

The chain links TRBV21-1 to TRBJ2-3; the D segment call TRBD2 is taken from the table without a DNA check. TRBV21-1 is termed a pseudogene. CDR3 size: 15 residues. The CDR3 here is CASSKAKLVVDTQYF. The CDR3 DNA sequence: TGTGCCAGCAGCAAAGCTAAACTCGTCGTGGATACGCAGTATTTT.

The gene calls are TRBV4-2 and TRBJ2-5, with D tentatively TRBD1 (5 bases). V was shortened by 0 bases and J by 5 bases, with 13 bases between the two germline ends. Germline V gene data show CDR1 as LGHNA and CDR2 as YNFKEQ. The CDR3 is 15 amino acids. CDR3 nucleotides: TGTGCCAGCAGCCAAGAGGCCAGGGAAGGGGAGACCCAGTACTTC. It is translated as CASSQEAREGETQYF.

This clone is judged medium-sized. J is TRBJ2-7 and V is TRBV19, with 9 nucleotides matching TRBD2. Trimming cost V 7 bases and J 1 base; bases outside gene matches: 2. Germline values: CDR1 LNHDA, CDR2 SQIVND (reference sequence). The CDR3 runs to 13 residues. The CDR3 DNA is TGTGCCAGTACCCTAGCGGGGTCCTACGAGCAGTACTTC. It specifies CASTLAGSYEQYF.

This chain uses TRBV2 with TRBJ1-1; a possible D gene is TRBD1 (6 bases). Germline V gene sequence: CDR1 SNHLY, CDR2 FYNNEI. The V and J ends lost 7 bases and 3 bases respectively, with 12 bases between them. The CDR3 extends over 13 amino acids. The CDR3 bases are TGTGCCAGCATGGTAAGGGGGGACACTGAAGCTTTCTTT. Translation gives CASMVRGDTEAFF.